The rows below give T cell receptor beta chains drawn from one sample of a study of CD8+ T cells in alopecia areata. The repertoire was sequenced with immunoSEQ multiplex PCR; TCRdb's copy has only in-frame clones and lacks some. Of some 150,000 clones in the sample, approximately 65% are singletons; the top ten hold approximately 34%. Sequencing input: CD8+ T cells sorted from blood. The source is a human donor in good health. The CDR3 runs from the conserved cysteine through the conserved F or W. The order of the fields is J gene, D gene, V gene, clone size, CDR3 protein, CDR3 DNA. A D gene is named only where the DNA matches it firmly. Clone size is not always given. Where it is, it says once, few, many or a class for expanded clones.

TRBJ1-3 - TRBV11-2 - CASSLLGSGNTIYF TGTGCCAGCAGCTTACTAGGCTCTGGAAACACCATATATTTT
TRBJ1-5 - TRBV14 - CASSQVSGELGNQPQHF TGTGCCAGCAGCCAAGTAAGCGGGGAACTTGGCAATCAGCCCCAGCATTTT
TRBJ1-1 - TRBV29-1 few CSVVSLVNTEAFF TGCAGCGTTGTGTCCTTGGTGAACACTGAAGCTTTCTTT
TRBJ2-2 TRBD2 TRBV2 - CASTGLAGEDTGELFF TGTGCCAGCACGGGACTAGCGGGAGAGGACACCGGGGAGCTGTTTTTT
TRBJ2-6 - TRBV28 - CASSSPLLAGANVLTF TGTGCCAGCAGTTCCCCCCTCCTGGCTGGGGCCAACGTCCTGACTTTC
TRBJ2-7 - TRBV5-1 - CASSLLTGDSYEQYF TGCGCCAGCAGCCTCCTGACAGGTGACTCCTACGAGCAGTACTTC
TRBJ2-7 - TRBV29-1 few CSAKGATSDEQYF TGCAGCGCTAAAGGGGCAACGTCGGACGAGCAGTACTTC
TRBJ2-3 TRBD1 TRBV7-9 - CASRDRAYTDTQYF TGTGCCAGCAGGGACAGGGCCTACACAGATACGCAGTATTTT
TRBJ2-5 TRBD2 TRBV5-1 - CASSLNPSGNSETQYF TGCGCCAGCAGCTTAAACCCTAGCGGGAATTCTGAGACCCAGTACTTC
TRBJ2-7 TRBD1 TRBV29-1 - CSVGDRTYEQYF TGCAGCGTTGGGGACAGAACCTACGAGCAGTACTTC
TRBJ2-1 TRBD1 TRBV7-9 - CASQADRGFPYNEQFF TGTGCCAGCCAAGCAGACAGGGGGTTCCCATACAATGAGCAGTTCTTC
TRBJ2-1 - TRBV5-1 - CASSLDGFDEQFF TGCGCCAGCAGCTTGGACGGGTTCGATGAGCAGTTCTTC
TRBJ1-2 - TRBV9 - CASSESGLGYTF TGTGCCAGCAGCGAGAGTGGGTTGGGCTACACCTTC
TRBJ1-5 - TRBV30 - CAWSQPQHF TGTGCCTGGAGTCAGCCCCAGCATTTT
TRBJ1-1 - TRBV29-1 - CSVGLRNTEAFF TGCAGCGTTGGACTGAGAAACACTGAAGCTTTCTTT